Included here is one TCR beta chain sequence, with context. The source material, RNA transcripts, was used to amplify TCR beta CDR3 regions. The HTBI primer set drove a first-round RT-PCR of the TCR CDR3. In TCRdb, the multiplex PCR reads were re-called with MiXCR into one record per CDR3 protein. The sample lists approximately 380,000 distinct CDR3 sequences, around an eighth occurring once. This CDR3 contains 14 residues. CDR1 and CDR2 (germline): SGHRS, YFSETQ. V was pared by 4 bases and J by 3 bases, with 4 bases of the junction left unmatched. The data derive from a study of T cells in Graves' hyperthyroidism and ophthalmopathy.

The receptor's source is a man aged 45-65 years with Graves' ophthalmopathy. This chain joins TRBV5-1 and TRBJ2-5; 9 bases map to TRBD1. What was sequenced was blood. CDR3 sequence: CASSIRDREETQYF. Written as DNA, the CDR3 is TGCGCCAGCAGCATCAGGGACAGGGAAGAGACCCAGTACTTC.